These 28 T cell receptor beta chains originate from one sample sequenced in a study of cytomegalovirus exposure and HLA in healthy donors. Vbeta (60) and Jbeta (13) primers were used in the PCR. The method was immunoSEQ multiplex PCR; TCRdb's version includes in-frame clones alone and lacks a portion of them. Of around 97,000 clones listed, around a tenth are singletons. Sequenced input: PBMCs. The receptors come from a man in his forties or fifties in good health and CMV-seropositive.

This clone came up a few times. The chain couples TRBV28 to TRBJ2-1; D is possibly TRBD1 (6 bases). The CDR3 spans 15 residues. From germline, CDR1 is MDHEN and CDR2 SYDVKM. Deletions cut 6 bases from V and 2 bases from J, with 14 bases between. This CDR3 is CASRNREFTYNEQFF. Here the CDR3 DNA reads TGTGCCAGCAGAAACAGGGAATTCACCTACAATGAGCAGTTCTTC. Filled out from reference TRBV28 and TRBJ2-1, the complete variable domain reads DVKVTQSSRYLVKRTGEKVFLECVQDMDHENMFWYRQDPGLGLRLIYFSYDVKMKEKGDIPEGYSVSREKKERFSLILESASTNQTSMYLCASRNREFTYNEQFFGPGTRLTVL.

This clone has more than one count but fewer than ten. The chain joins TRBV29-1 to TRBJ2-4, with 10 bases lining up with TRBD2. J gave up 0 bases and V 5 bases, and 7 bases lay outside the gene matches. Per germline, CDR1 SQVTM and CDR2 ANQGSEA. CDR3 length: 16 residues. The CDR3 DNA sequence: TGCAGCGTTCTCGGACTAGCGGACCTAGCCAAAAACATTCAGTACTTC. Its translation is CSVLGLADLAKNIQYF.

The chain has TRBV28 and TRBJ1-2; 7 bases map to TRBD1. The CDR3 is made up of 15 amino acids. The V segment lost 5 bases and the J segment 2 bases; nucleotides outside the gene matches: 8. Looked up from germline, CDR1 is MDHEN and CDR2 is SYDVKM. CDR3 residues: CASSQTGWGNYGYTF. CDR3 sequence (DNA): TGTGCCAGCAGTCAGACAGGGTGGGGGAACTATGGCTACACCTTC.

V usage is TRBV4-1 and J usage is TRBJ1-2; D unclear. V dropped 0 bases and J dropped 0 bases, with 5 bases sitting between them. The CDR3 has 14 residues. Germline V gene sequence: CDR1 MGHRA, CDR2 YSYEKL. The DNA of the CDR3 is TGCGCCAGCAGCCAAGAGGCAGCTAACTATGGCTACACCTTC. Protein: CASSQEAANYGYTF.

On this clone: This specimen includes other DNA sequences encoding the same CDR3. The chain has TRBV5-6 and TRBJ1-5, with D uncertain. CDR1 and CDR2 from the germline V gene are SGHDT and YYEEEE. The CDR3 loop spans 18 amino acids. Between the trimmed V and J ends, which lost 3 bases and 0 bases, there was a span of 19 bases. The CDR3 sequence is CASSSLALDRFSNQPQHF. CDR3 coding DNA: TGTGCCAGCAGCTCCTTAGCCCTCGATCGATTTAGCAATCAGCCCCAGCATTTT.

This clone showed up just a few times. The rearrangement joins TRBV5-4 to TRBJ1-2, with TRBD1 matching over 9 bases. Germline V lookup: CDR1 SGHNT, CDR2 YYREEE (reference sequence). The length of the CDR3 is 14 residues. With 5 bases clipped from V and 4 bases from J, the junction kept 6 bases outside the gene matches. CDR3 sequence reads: CASRLQGASYGYTF. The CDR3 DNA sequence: TGTGCCAGCAGATTACAGGGGGCAAGCTATGGCTACACCTTC.

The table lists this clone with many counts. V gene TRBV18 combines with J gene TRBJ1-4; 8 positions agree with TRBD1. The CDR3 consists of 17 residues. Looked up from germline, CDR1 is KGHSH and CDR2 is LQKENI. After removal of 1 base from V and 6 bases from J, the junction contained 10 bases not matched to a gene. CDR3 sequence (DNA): TGTGCCAGCTCACCACAAATATCAGGGGGCGATGATGAAAAACTGTTTTTT. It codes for CASSPQISGGDDEKLFF.

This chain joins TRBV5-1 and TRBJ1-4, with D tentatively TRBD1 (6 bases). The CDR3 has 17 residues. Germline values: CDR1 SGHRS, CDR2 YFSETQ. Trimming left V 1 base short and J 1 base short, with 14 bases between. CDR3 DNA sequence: TGCGCCAGCAGCTTGAGTCCAAAAGGGGGAACTAATGAAAAACTGTTTTTT. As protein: CASSLSPKGGTNEKLFF.

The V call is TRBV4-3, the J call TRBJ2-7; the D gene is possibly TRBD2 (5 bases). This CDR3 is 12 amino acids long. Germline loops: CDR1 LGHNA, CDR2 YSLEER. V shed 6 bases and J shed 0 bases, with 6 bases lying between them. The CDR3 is CASSRGSYEQYF. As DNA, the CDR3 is TGCGCCAGCAGTCGGGGCTCCTACGAGCAGTACTTC.

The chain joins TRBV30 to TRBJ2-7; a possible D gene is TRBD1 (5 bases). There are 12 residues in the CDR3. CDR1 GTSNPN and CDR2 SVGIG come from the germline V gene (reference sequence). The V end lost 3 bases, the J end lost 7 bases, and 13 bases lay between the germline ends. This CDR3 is CAWSQGRWEQYF. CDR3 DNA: TGTGCCTGGAGCCAGGGCCGTTGGGAGCAGTACTTC.

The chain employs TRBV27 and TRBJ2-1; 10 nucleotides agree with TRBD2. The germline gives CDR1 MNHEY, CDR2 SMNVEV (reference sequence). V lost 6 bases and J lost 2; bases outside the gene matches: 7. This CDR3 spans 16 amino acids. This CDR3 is CASSALLAGTYNEQFF. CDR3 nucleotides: TGTGCCAGCAGCGCCTTACTAGCGGGAACCTACAATGAGCAGTTCTTC.

The CDR3 DNA is TGTGCCAGCAGTTCGGGACAGTTGTTTGAAGCTTTCTTT. It is translated as CASSSGQLFEAFF. The chain joins TRBV28 to TRBJ1-1; 7 nucleotides line up with TRBD1. V dropped 4 bases and J dropped 7; count of bases not matched to a gene: 6. Germline V gene lookup returns CDR1 MDHEN and CDR2 SYDVKM. There are 13 residues in the CDR3.

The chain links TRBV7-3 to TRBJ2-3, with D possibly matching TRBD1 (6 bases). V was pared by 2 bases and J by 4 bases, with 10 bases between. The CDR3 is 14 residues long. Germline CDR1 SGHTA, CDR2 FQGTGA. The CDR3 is CASSLGQGPDTQYF. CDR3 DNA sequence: TGTGCCAGCAGCTTAGGTCAGGGGCCAGATACGCAGTATTTT.

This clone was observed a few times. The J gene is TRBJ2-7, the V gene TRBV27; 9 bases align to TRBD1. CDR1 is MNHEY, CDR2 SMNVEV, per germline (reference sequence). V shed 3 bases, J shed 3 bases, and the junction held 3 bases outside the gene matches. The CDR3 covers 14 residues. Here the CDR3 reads CASSFWDRVYEQYF. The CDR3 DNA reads TGTGCCAGCAGTTTCTGGGACAGGGTCTACGAGCAGTACTTC.

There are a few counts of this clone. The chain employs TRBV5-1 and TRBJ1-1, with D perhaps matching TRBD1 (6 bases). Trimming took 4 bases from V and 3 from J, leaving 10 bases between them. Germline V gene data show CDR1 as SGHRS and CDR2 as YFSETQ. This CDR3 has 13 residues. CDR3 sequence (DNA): TGCGCCAGCAGCACAGGGCCGGACACTGAAGCTTTCTTT. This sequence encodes CASSTGPDTEAFF.

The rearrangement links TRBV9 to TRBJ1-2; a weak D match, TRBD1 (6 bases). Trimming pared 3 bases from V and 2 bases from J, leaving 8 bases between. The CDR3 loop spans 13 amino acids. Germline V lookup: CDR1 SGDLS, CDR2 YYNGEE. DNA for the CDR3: TGTGCCAGCAGCGGGGGGCAGAACTATGGCTACACCTTC. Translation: CASSGGQNYGYTF.

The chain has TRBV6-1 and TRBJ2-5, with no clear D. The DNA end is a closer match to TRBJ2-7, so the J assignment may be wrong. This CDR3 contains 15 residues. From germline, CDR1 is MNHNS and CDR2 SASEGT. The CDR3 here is CASSEAMVASYEQYF. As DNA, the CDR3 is TGTGCCAGCAGTGAAGCGATGGTTGCCTCCTACGAGCAGTACTTC.

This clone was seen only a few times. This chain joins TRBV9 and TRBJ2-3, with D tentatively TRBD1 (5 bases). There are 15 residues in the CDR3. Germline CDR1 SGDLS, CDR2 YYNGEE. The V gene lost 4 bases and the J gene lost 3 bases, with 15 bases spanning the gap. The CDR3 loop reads CASSLEARVTDTQYF. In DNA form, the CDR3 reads TGTGCCAGCAGCCTCGAGGCCAGGGTTACAGATACGCAGTATTTT.

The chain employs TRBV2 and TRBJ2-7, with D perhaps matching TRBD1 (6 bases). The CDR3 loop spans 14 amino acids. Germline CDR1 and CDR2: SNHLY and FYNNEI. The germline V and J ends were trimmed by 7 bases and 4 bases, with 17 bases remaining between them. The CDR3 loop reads CASKNSWTVYEQYF. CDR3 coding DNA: TGTGCCAGCAAGAACTCCTGGACAGTATACGAGCAGTACTTC.

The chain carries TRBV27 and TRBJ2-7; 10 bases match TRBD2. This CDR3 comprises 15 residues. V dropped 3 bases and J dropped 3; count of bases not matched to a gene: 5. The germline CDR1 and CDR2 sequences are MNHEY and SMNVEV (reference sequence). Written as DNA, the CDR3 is TGTGCCAGCAGTTTGGGACTAGCGTCCCTCTACGAGCAGTACTTC. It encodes CASSLGLASLYEQYF.

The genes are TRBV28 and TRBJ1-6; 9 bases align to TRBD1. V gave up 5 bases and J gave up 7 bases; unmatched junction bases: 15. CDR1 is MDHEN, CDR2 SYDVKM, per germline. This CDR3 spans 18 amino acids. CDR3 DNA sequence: TGTGCCAGCAGTATTGGGCCGGGACAGGGAGTTGGAAATTCACCCCTCCACTTT. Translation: CASSIGPGQGVGNSPLHF.

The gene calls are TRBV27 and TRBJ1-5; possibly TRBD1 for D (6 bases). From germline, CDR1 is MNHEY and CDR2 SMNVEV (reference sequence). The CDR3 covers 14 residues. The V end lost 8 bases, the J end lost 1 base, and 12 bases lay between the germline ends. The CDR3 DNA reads TGTGCCAGCGGGGGGGCCCGCAGCAATCAGCCCCAGCATTTT. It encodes CASGGARSNQPQHF.

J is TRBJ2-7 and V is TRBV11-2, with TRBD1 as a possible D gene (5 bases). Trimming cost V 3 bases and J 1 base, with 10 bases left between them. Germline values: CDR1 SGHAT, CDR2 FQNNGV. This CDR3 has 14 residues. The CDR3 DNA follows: TGTGCCAGCAGCTTCCAGGGTGGTTCCTACGAGCAGTACTTC. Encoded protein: CASSFQGGSYEQYF.

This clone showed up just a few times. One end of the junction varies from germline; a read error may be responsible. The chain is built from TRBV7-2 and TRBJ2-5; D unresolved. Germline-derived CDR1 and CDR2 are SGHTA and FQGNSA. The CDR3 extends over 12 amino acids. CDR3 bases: TGTGCCAGCAGCTTAACCCCAGAGGCCCAGTACTTC. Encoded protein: CASSLTPEAQYF.

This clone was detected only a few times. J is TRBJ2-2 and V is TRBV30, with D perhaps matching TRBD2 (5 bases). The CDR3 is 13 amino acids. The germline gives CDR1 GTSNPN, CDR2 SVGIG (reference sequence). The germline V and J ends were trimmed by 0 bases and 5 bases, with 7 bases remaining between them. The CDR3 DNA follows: TGTGCCTGGAGTGTACTAGGTACCGGGGAGCTGTTTTTT. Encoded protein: CAWSVLGTGELFF.

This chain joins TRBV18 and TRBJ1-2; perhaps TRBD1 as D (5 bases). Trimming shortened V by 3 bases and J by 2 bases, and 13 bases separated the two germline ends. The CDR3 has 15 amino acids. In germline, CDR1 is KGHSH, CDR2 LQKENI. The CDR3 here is CASSPSGDLNYGYTF. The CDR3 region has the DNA TGTGCCAGCTCACCCTCGGGGGATCTGAACTATGGCTACACCTTC.

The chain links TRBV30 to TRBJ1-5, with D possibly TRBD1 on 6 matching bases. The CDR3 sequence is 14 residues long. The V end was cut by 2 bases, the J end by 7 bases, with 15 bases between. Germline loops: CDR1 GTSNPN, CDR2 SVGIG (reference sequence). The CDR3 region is CAWSKKGVKQPQHF. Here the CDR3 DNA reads TGTGCCTGGAGTAAAAAGGGGGTCAAACAGCCCCAGCATTTT. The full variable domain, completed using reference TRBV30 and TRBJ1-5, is SQTIHQWPATLVQPVGSPLSLECTVEGTSNPNLYWYRQAAGRGLQLLFYSVGIGQISSEVPQNLSASRPQDRQFILSSKKLLLSDSGFYLCAWSKKGVKQPQHFGDGTRLSIL.

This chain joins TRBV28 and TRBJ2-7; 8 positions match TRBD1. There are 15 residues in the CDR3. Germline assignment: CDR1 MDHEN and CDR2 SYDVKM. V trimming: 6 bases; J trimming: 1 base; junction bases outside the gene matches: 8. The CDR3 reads CASRAWTGSSYEQYF. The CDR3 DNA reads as TGTGCCAGCAGGGCATGGACAGGGAGTTCCTACGAGCAGTACTTC.